This TCR beta chain comes out of a study of blood T cell repertoires in COVID-19. Study as a whole: Sources were T cells, B-cell-depleted T cells, or PBMCs; the material itself was cDNA or gDNA.

This clone is a singleton in its sample. The protocol was immunoSEQ multiplex PCR, while the TCRdb copy is restricted to in-frame clones and leaves out a portion. The data contain about 42,000 clones, about 82% of them singletons. The CDR3 totals 17 residues. V was shortened by 3 bases and J by 0 bases, with 20 bases between the two germline ends. The germline V gene has CDR1 DFQATT and CDR2 SNEGSKA (reference sequence). The receptor was derived from a man between 65 and 85 years old with acute or convalescent COVID-19. The sequenced sample consisted of peripheral blood. The chain links TRBV20-1 to TRBJ1-2, with D possibly TRBD1 on 6 matching bases. CDR3 loop: CSASIRTESLANYGYTF. The CDR3 DNA sequence: TGCAGTGCTAGTATCCGGACAGAAAGCCTAGCTAACTATGGCTACACCTTC.